One T cell receptor (beta chain) is described in this entry. Here immunoSEQ multiplex PCR was the method, and the copy in TCRdb shows in-frame clones only, minus some. The sample holds 350,000 to 450,000 clones, about 85% seen once. This sample is part of a study of blood T cell repertoires in COVID-19. As for the study in general: The United States, Italy and Spain were the sources of the acute and convalescent COVID-19 samples.

The J segment lost 7 bases and the V segment lost 1 base, leaving 6 bases of the junction unmatched. Germline CDR1 and CDR2: SGHTA and FQGNSA. The CDR3 covers 14 residues. This TCR derives from a woman between 18 and 30 years old with acute or convalescent COVID-19. The chain uses TRBV7-2 and TRBJ1-2; 7 nucleotides agree with TRBD1. What was sequenced was peripheral blood. CDR3 in amino acids: CASSLDGRGVGYTF. The DNA of the CDR3 is TGTGCCAGCAGCTTAGATGGCAGGGGGGTTGGCTACACCTTC.